This T cell receptor beta chain was observed in a study of blood T cell repertoires in COVID-19. Overall study: Whether acute or convalescent, the COVID-19 samples came from the United States, Italy and Spain. PBMCs, B-cell-depleted T cells, or T cells provided the cDNA or gDNA that made up the material.

Germline V gives CDR1 ENHRY, CDR2 SYGVKD. The trim removed 11 bases at V and 4 bases at J, leaving 12 bases unmatched. CDR3 size: 15 residues. Per the study methods: Amplification from reference gene primers served as the basis for estimated nucleated cell counts. The table came from immunoSEQ multiplex PCR; TCRdb's copy has only in-frame clones and leaves some out. The D gene and trimming were derived from the DNA, and the V and J assignments and clone size from that table. This table has over 150,000 clones, over 60% appearing once. The genes are TRBV10-3 and TRBJ2-3, with 10 bases lining up with TRBD2. Sequencing input: peripheral blood. This TCR derives from an older woman with acute or convalescent COVID-19. The CDR3 sequence is CAHRSASGSPDTQYF. In DNA, the CDR3 is TGTGCCCACCGGTCCGCTAGCGGGAGCCCAGATACGCAGTATTTT.